Following are 25 T cell receptor beta chains from one sample sequenced in a study of blood T cells in healthy people across ages. Primed by a sample-barcoded 5' primer and a J-beta primer mix, a second PCR proceeded for about 7 to 11 cycles. MiXCR, run by TCRdb on the 5' RACE reads, gives a single entry per CDR3 protein. The sample shows approximately 730,000 distinct CDR3 sequences, 43% of them seen only once. The sample was blood. The receptors stem from a woman aged 55-69 years in good health.

The chain is built from TRBV29-1 and TRBJ2-5, with TRBD2 matching 9 bases. CDR1 is SQVTM and CDR2 is ANQGSEA in the germline V gene. With V trimmed by 4 bases and J by 13 bases, 13 bases remained unmatched. CDR3 length: 13 residues. In nucleotides, the CDR3 is TGCAGCGTTGGTGGGCTAGCGGGGCTTGAGCTGTACTTC. It encodes CSVGGLAGLELYF.

The sample holds a few counts of this clonotype. For the CDR3, the DNA is TGTGCCATCAGTGAGTCAGAGGATAATGAGCAGTTCTTC. Protein sequence: CAISESEDNEQFF. The chain links TRBV10-3 to TRBJ2-1; D ambiguous. Between the trimmed V and J ends, which lost 0 bases and 7 bases, there was a span of 7 bases. CDR1 is ENHRY, CDR2 SYGVKD, per germline. The CDR3 consists of 13 residues.

The chain recombines TRBV30 with TRBJ2-1; D not certain. The CDR3 length is 11 residues. Germline V gene sequence: CDR1 GTSNPN, CDR2 SVGIG (reference sequence). V was cut by 5 bases and J by 7 bases, with 9 bases left in between. The CDR3 spells CAWRAANEQFF. The CDR3 DNA is TGTGCCTGGCGGGCCGCGAATGAGCAGTTCTTC.

The chain has TRBV10-3 and TRBJ1-4, with a weak D call TRBD1 (6 bases). The V gene's germline CDR1 is ENHRY and CDR2 SYGVKD. Trimming stripped 0 bases from V and 8 bases from J, with 10 bases between. The CDR3 runs to 14 residues. The CDR3 DNA reads TGTGCCATCAGTGAGTCGGCAGGGGCCGAAAAACTGTTTTTT. Its translation is CAISESAGAEKLFF.

The chain uses TRBV12-3 or TRBV12-4 and TRBJ2-7; tentative D call: TRBD1 (7 bases). Trimming took 2 bases from V and 7 from J, leaving 18 bases between them. The CDR3 is made up of 15 amino acids. DNA of the CDR3: TGTGCCAGCAGTTTACAGGGGGGCACCTACAATGAGCAGTACTTC. This gives the protein CASSLQGGTYNEQYF.

This chain joins TRBV20-1 and TRBJ1-4, with D hard to call. CDR1 is DFQATT, CDR2 SNEGSKA, per germline (reference sequence). This CDR3 is 13 amino acids long. Trimming took 3 bases from V and 4 from J, leaving 9 bases between them. The CDR3 nucleotides are TGCAGTGCTAGTTTCAGTTATAATGAAAAACTGTTTTTT. Translating gives CSASFSYNEKLFF.

This rearrangement joins TRBV20-1 to TRBJ2-6, with D uncertain. Deletions cut 8 bases from V and 5 bases from J, with 19 bases between. Germline CDR1 and CDR2: DFQATT and SNEGSKA (reference sequence). The CDR3 covers 15 residues. The CDR3 DNA is TGCAGTAATCAAAGGATTGGAGTGAGGGCCAACGTCCTGACTTTC. As protein: CSNQRIGVRANVLTF.

This chain links TRBV20-1 with TRBJ2-1, with D possibly matching TRBD2 (5 bases). With 0 bases removed from V and 7 bases from J, the gap between germline ends came to 19 bases. The CDR3 has 16 amino acids. CDR1 is DFQATT, CDR2 SNEGSKA, per germline (reference sequence). In DNA form, the CDR3 reads TGCAGTGCTAGAGATCCTCCGACTACTTCGAGGAATGAGCAGTTCTTC. Residues: CSARDPPTTSRNEQFF.

This clonotype was detected ten times or more. V is TRBV7-2 and J is TRBJ2-7, with 9 bases lining up with TRBD1. The V gene end was trimmed by 4 bases and the J gene end by 4 bases; junction bases not matched to a gene: 8. The CDR3 length is 15 residues. Germline-derived CDR1 and CDR2 are SGHTA and FQGNSA. CDR3 sequence reads: CASSSQLTGGYEQYF. The CDR3 DNA reads TGTGCCAGCAGCTCCCAACTGACAGGGGGTTACGAGCAGTACTTC.

The chain employs TRBV11-2 and TRBJ2-3, with a possible D match to TRBD2 (6 bases). The germline CDR1 and CDR2 sequences are SGHAT and FQNNGV. The V end was cut by 1 base, the J end by 1 base, with 12 bases between. This CDR3 comprises 16 residues. CDR3 bases: TGTGCCAGCAGCTTAGGCGTGACGGGGGGCACAGATACGCAGTATTTT. Translating it yields CASSLGVTGGTDTQYF.

This rearrangement joins TRBV20-1 to TRBJ2-3, with D hard to call. The CDR3 runs 13 residues. Germline CDR1 and CDR2: DFQATT and SNEGSKA (reference sequence). V was clipped by 5 bases and J by 2 bases, with 11 bases between them. The CDR3 nucleotides read TGCAGTGCTTGGAACCGACCCACAGATACGCAGTATTTT. Translating gives CSAWNRPTDTQYF.

This clonotype showed up just a few times. V usage is TRBV5-1 and J usage is TRBJ1-2; unclear D gene. With 0 bases removed from V and 5 bases from J, the gap between germline ends came to 14 bases. The germline CDR1 and CDR2 sequences are SGHRS and YFSETQ. The CDR3 contains 15 residues. CDR3 sequence: CASSLAGLSGYGYTF. CDR3 in DNA: TGCGCCAGCAGCTTGGCCGGACTAAGCGGGTATGGCTACACCTTC.

This clonotype was recorded a few times. The chain links TRBV20-1 to TRBJ2-1; unclear D gene. Germline values: CDR1 DFQATT, CDR2 SNEGSKA (reference sequence). The CDR3 totals 15 residues. Trimming pared 6 bases from V and 4 bases from J, leaving 19 bases between. CDR3 sequence (DNA): TGCAGTGCCCCACCCAGCCCCGAACCGTACAATGAGCAGTTCTTC. This gives the protein CSAPPSPEPYNEQFF.

This chain uses TRBV20-1 with TRBJ1-1; no reliable D call. Trimming shortened V by 0 bases and J by 7 bases, and 15 bases separated the two germline ends. The CDR3 is 14 amino acids. The germline V gene has CDR1 DFQATT and CDR2 SNEGSKA (reference sequence). This CDR3 is CSARDYVRNDEAFF. CDR3 sequence (DNA): TGCAGTGCTAGAGACTACGTACGAAACGATGAAGCTTTCTTT.

This clonotype was picked up a small number of times. CDR3 in DNA: TGTGCCAGCAGCTTATACAGCCACCTCAACACTGAAGCTTTCTTT. Amino acid sequence: CASSLYSHLNTEAFF. The rearrangement uses TRBV7-3 and TRBJ1-1, with D unclear. V lost 2 bases and J 2 bases, leaving 12 bases between the germline ends. The CDR3 sequence is 15 residues long. CDR1 and CDR2 (germline): SGHTA, FQGTGA. Full variable domain (outside the CDR3, taken from reference TRBV7-3 and TRBJ1-1): GAGVSQTPSNKVTEKGKYVELRCDPISGHTALYWYRQSLGQGPEFLIYFQGTGAADDSGLPNDRFFAVRPEGSVSTLKIQRTERGDSAVYLCASSLYSHLNTEAFFGQGTRLTVV.

The chain recombines TRBV10-3 with TRBJ2-5; possibly TRBD1 or TRBD2 for D (5 bases each). The V gene's germline CDR1 is ENHRY and CDR2 SYGVKD. This CDR3 contains 14 residues. Trimming took off 3 bases at V and 11 bases at J, with 19 bases between the two ends. CDR3 sequence reads: CAISERGPRSEQYF. The CDR3 DNA reads as TGTGCCATCAGTGAACGGGGCCCTAGGAGTGAGCAGTACTTC.

The chain couples TRBV10-3 to TRBJ2-1; 13 nucleotides agree with TRBD2. The germline V gene encodes CDR1 ENHRY and CDR2 SYGVKD. Trimming took 2 bases from V and 8 from J; bases not matched to a gene: 6. The CDR3 consists of 16 residues. The CDR3 region is CAISEPGLAGRDEQFF. As DNA, the CDR3 is TGTGCCATCAGTGAGCCGGGACTAGCGGGAAGGGATGAGCAGTTCTTC.

The genes are TRBV7-2 and TRBJ2-1, with D perhaps assigned TRBD1 or TRBD2 (5 bases each). V was cut by 10 bases and J by 7 bases, with 20 bases left in between. CDR3 length: 14 amino acids. CDR1 is SGHTA, CDR2 FQGNSA, per germline. The CDR3 protein is CATKHGAGSNEQFF. Here the CDR3 DNA reads TGTGCCACCAAGCACGGAGCAGGGAGTAATGAGCAGTTCTTC.

This chain links TRBV6-1 with TRBJ2-1; 7 bases are shared with TRBD2. V gave up 3 bases and J gave up 13 bases; unmatched junction bases: 6. CDR3 length: 12 amino acids. The V gene's germline CDR1 is MNHNS and CDR2 SASEGT. The DNA of the CDR3 is TGTGCCAGCAGTGATCGGGGGGAGACCCAGTTCTTC. It specifies CASSDRGETQFF.

This chain connects TRBV28 to TRBJ2-7, with 11 nucleotides matching TRBD2. V shed 6 bases, J shed 7 bases, and the junction held 5 bases outside the gene matches. CDR3 length: 13 residues. Germline loops: CDR1 MDHEN, CDR2 SYDVKM. CDR3 protein: CASRTSGSREQYF. DNA for the CDR3: TGTGCCAGCAGAACTAGCGGGAGTCGTGAGCAGTACTTC.

This clonotype is a singleton in its sample. This chain joins TRBV15 and TRBJ2-3; 8 bases agree with TRBD1. V shed 0 bases, J shed 3 bases, and the junction held 5 bases outside the gene matches. This CDR3 spans 16 amino acids. Germline-derived CDR1 and CDR2 are LNHNV and YYDKDF (reference sequence). The CDR3: CATSRDGTGTTDTQYF. DNA of the CDR3: TGTGCCACCAGCAGAGATGGGACAGGTACAACAGATACGCAGTATTTT.

This clonotype occurred a few times. The chain couples TRBV7-3 to TRBJ2-5; 9 nucleotides line up with TRBD1. The CDR3 contains 16 residues. CDR1 and CDR2 (germline): SGHTA, FQGTGA. Trimming at V came to 1 base and at J to 5 bases, leaving 8 bases not matched to a gene. The DNA for the CDR3 is TGTGCCAGCAGCTTAATTGGGACAGGGACGGTGGAGACCCAGTACTTC. Amino acids: CASSLIGTGTVETQYF.

At least ten counts were recorded for this clonotype. This chain uses TRBV4-2 with TRBJ2-1; D perhaps matches TRBD2 (5 bases). Trimming removed 4 bases at V and 8 bases at J, with 18 bases between. Germline assignment: CDR1 LGHNA and CDR2 YNFKEQ. This CDR3 region has 15 residues. The CDR3 nucleotides read TGTGCCAGCAGCCGACTACTAGGTCAAGTCGATGAGCAGTTCTTC. Protein product: CASSRLLGQVDEQFF.

The gene calls are TRBV5-1 and TRBJ1-1; 7 positions agree with TRBD1. The germline gives CDR1 SGHRS, CDR2 YFSETQ. This CDR3 spans 14 amino acids. Unmatched junction bases numbered 3, after V lost 4 bases and J lost 0 bases. CDR3 sequence: CASSAQGVNTEAFF. In nucleotides, the CDR3 is TGCGCCAGCAGCGCCCAGGGGGTGAACACTGAAGCTTTCTTT.

J is TRBJ2-1 and V is TRBV12-3 or TRBV12-4; 10 bases line up with TRBD2. This CDR3 has 19 residues. The V gene end was trimmed by 3 bases and the J gene end by 0 bases; junction bases not matched to a gene: 11. The CDR3 sequence is CASSLRTSGLRSSYNEQFF. CDR3 DNA sequence: TGTGCCAGCAGTTTGCGGACTAGCGGACTAAGGAGCTCCTACAATGAGCAGTTCTTC.